This T cell receptor (beta chain) derives from a study of blood T cell repertoires in COVID-19. Seattle's enrolled individuals joined amid active infection and were then monitored longitudinally. The method was immunoSEQ multiplex PCR; TCRdb's version includes in-frame clones alone and lacks a portion of them. The data hold fewer than 350,000 clones, with 87% observed a single time. This clone was detected only once. Looked up from germline, CDR1 is MNHNY and CDR2 is SVGAGI (reference sequence). The CDR3 runs to 21 residues. Trimming took 6 bases from V and 6 from J, leaving 37 bases between them. The J gene is TRBJ2-3, the V gene TRBV6-6, with a possible D match to TRBD2 (7 bases). The sequence came from a man between 25 and 39 years old with COVID-19, enrolled during active disease. The sequenced sample was peripheral blood. The CDR3 DNA follows: TGTGCCAGCAGCGCCGTGGGGTGGATGGTAGTGAGCGGGACAACAGGGGATACGCAGTATTTT. It codes for CASSAVGWMVVSGTTGDTQYF.